The 8 T cell receptor beta chains below come from one sample, sequenced in a study of blood T cell repertoires in COVID-19. TCRdb keeps only in-frame clones here, not all; method: immunoSEQ multiplex PCR. The sample lists 350,000 to 450,000 clones; around 91% were seen once. Material: peripheral blood. These receptors came from a woman aged 35 to 49 with COVID-19, enrolled during active disease.

This clone was counted only a few times. The chain combines TRBV7-3 with TRBJ2-2, with a weak D call TRBD1 (6 bases). The CDR3 runs 16 residues. Germline CDR1 and CDR2: SGHTA and FQGTGA. The V and J ends lost 2 bases and 0 bases respectively, with 10 bases between them. The CDR3 here is CASSLVGGPNTGELFF. CDR3 bases: TGTGCCAGCAGCTTAGTAGGGGGTCCGAACACCGGGGAGCTGTTTTTT. The full variable domain, rest sourced from reference TRBV7-3 and TRBJ2-2, is GAGVSQTPSNKVTEKGKYVELRCDPISGHTALYWYRQSLGQGPEFLIYFQGTGAADDSGLPNDRFFAVRPEGSVSTLKIQRTERGDSAVYLCASSLVGGPNTGELFFGEGSRLTVL.

The genes are TRBV18 and TRBJ1-4; 8 bases agree with TRBD1. The length of the CDR3 is 16 residues. V lost 0 bases and J lost 6; bases outside the gene matches: 6. Germline V lookup: CDR1 KGHSH, CDR2 LQKENI. In DNA form, the CDR3 reads TGTGCCAGCTCACCACCCCCGGACAGGGCTGATGAAAAACTGTTTTTT. This sequence encodes CASSPPPDRADEKLFF.

The V gene is TRBV30, the J gene TRBJ1-6; weak D call: TRBD1 (6 bases). The V gene's germline CDR1 is GTSNPN and CDR2 SVGIG (reference sequence). This CDR3 has 17 residues. V shed 0 bases and J shed 7 bases, with 19 bases lying between them. As DNA, the CDR3 is TGTGCCTGGAGTGTTCTCCCTCCGGGACAAGGGAATTCACCCCTCCACTTT. Protein sequence: CAWSVLPPGQGNSPLHF.

This chain connects TRBV28 to TRBJ1-1; D is unresolved. The CDR3 extends over 15 amino acids. V was pared by 5 bases and J by 1 base, with 14 bases between. Germline CDR1 and CDR2: MDHEN and SYDVKM. The CDR3 here is CASSPPRRANTEAFF. In DNA, the CDR3 is TGTGCCAGCAGTCCCCCTCGGCGGGCGAACACTGAAGCTTTCTTT.

This chain connects TRBV7-2 to TRBJ2-7; 7 bases agree with TRBD1. The V gene's germline CDR1 is SGHTA and CDR2 FQGNSA. The CDR3 consists of 14 residues. V shed 4 bases and J 7 bases; nucleotides not matched to a gene: 10. The CDR3 protein is CASSSDRAAREQYF. Written as DNA, the CDR3 is TGTGCCAGCAGCTCCGACAGGGCCGCTCGGGAGCAGTACTTC. Using reference TRBV7-2 and TRBJ2-7 for the parts outside the CDR3, the full variable domain is GAGVSQSPSNKVTEKGKDVELRCDPISGHTALYWYRQSLGQGLEFLIYFQGNSAPDKSGLPSDRFSAERTGGSVSTLTIQRTQQEDSAVYLCASSSDRAAREQYFGPGTRLTVT.

The rearrangement links TRBV6-2 or TRBV6-3 to TRBJ2-1, with D perhaps TRBD2 (7 bases). Germline lookup yields CDR1 MNHEY and CDR2 SVGEGT. CDR3 length: 16 residues. Trimming cost V 5 bases and J 9 bases, with 23 bases left between them. CDR3 protein: CASSKTSAEEGGEQFF. For the CDR3, the DNA is TGTGCCAGCAGTAAAACTAGCGCCGAGGAGGGGGGTGAGCAGTTCTTC.

The chain uses TRBV5-4 and TRBJ2-7; the D gene is possibly TRBD2 (5 bases). In germline, CDR1 is SGHNT, CDR2 YYREEE (reference sequence). The CDR3 consists of 15 residues. Trimming took 0 bases from V and 3 from J, leaving 13 bases between them. This CDR3 reads CASSLAGVLGYEQYF. CDR3 nucleotides: TGTGCCAGCAGCTTGGCCGGGGTTTTGGGCTACGAGCAGTACTTC.

The chain carries TRBV2 and TRBJ1-1; D not certain. This CDR3 is 10 amino acids long. V was cut by 7 bases and J by 10 bases, with 10 bases left in between. Germline V gives CDR1 SNHLY, CDR2 FYNNEI. The CDR3 sequence is CASTDILAFF. The DNA of the CDR3 is TGTGCCAGCACCGACATTTTAGCTTTCTTT.